The 5 T cell receptor beta chains in this list originate from one sample, sequenced in a study of control samples from healthy donors and cancer patients. Method: immunoSEQ multiplex PCR; TCRdb's copy keeps in-frame clones and lacks some. The data contain about 120,000 clones, 80% to 90% of them singletons. Sequenced: blood. The receptors shown here come from a man aged 45-65 years in good health.

The J gene is TRBJ2-7, the V gene TRBV5-1; 7 nucleotides agree with TRBD1. Germline-derived CDR1 and CDR2 are SGHRS and YFSETQ. With 5 bases clipped from V and 3 bases from J, the junction kept 11 bases outside the gene matches. This CDR3 has 15 amino acids. Here the CDR3 reads CASRDGTGAFYEQYF. In DNA, the CDR3 is TGCGCCAGCAGGGATGGTACAGGGGCTTTCTACGAGCAGTACTTC.

V gene TRBV2 combines with J gene TRBJ2-3; D uncertain. CDR3 size: 13 residues. V was cut by 10 bases and J by 0 bases, with 11 bases left in between. In germline, CDR1 is SNHLY, CDR2 FYNNEI. The DNA of the CDR3 is TGTGCCACAAAAGGGCCAAGCACAGATACGCAGTATTTT. It is translated as CATKGPSTDTQYF.

The rearrangement uses TRBV6-5 and TRBJ1-1; tentative D call: TRBD1 (6 bases). The CDR3 has 13 residues. Trimming left V 5 bases short and J 5 bases short, with 12 bases between. CDR1 and CDR2 (germline): MNHEY, SVGAGI. The CDR3 nucleotides are TGTGCCAGCAGTACAGGGATGGGAACTGAAGCTTTCTTT. Translation gives CASSTGMGTEAFF.

V is TRBV28 and J is TRBJ2-3; either TRBD1 or TRBD2 may supply D (6 bases each). Trimming shortened V by 7 bases and J by 2 bases, and 13 bases separated the two germline ends. This CDR3 is 14 amino acids long. Germline-derived CDR1 and CDR2 are MDHEN and SYDVKM. The DNA for the CDR3 is TGTGCCAGCACCGGGGGCGAAGTCACAGATACGCAGTATTTT. Residues: CASTGGEVTDTQYF.

This rearrangement joins TRBV13 to TRBJ1-1, with D possibly matching TRBD1 (5 bases). CDR1 and CDR2 from the germline V gene are PRHDT and FYEKMQ (reference sequence). Trimming stripped 5 bases from V and 1 base from J, with 11 bases between. This CDR3 is 14 amino acids long. CDR3: CASSTDGGNTEAFF. The CDR3 region has the DNA TGTGCCAGCAGCACAGACGGGGGGAACACTGAAGCTTTCTTT.